This TCR beta chain was sequenced for a study of blood T cell repertoires in COVID-19. Study details: Sites in the United States, Italy and Spain provided acute and convalescent COVID-19 samples. PBMCs, B-cell-depleted T cells, or T cells were the source of the cDNA or gDNA that made up the material.

This clone was recorded many times. As processed by the authors: Researchers report that nucleated cell counts were estimated from reference gene primer amplification. The repertoire was sequenced with immunoSEQ multiplex PCR; TCRdb's copy has only in-frame clones and lacks some. D and trimming were read from the DNA, whereas the V and J calls and clone size are those reported in that table. There are some 250,000 clones in the sample; 80% to 90% occur only once, and around 5.4% lies in the top ten. The CDR3 runs 14 residues. In germline, CDR1 is SGHAT, CDR2 FQNNGV. V was clipped by 3 bases and J by 2 bases, with 11 bases between them.

This TCR derives from a man older than 75 with acute or convalescent COVID-19. V is TRBV11-2 and J is TRBJ2-7; the D gene is possibly TRBD1 (6 bases). The specimen sequenced was peripheral blood. CDR3 coding DNA: TGTGCCAGCAGCTTCCTCCGGGACACCTACGAGCAGTACTTC. Translated: CASSFLRDTYEQYF.